This paragraph covers one T cell receptor (beta chain) sequence. Trimming removed 5 bases from V and 2 bases from J; junction bases left unmatched: 11. The CDR3 has 17 amino acids. Germline V gene lookup returns CDR1 SGHTA and CDR2 FQGNSA. In the original processing: Using reference gene primer amplification, nucleated cell counts were estimated. The protocol was immunoSEQ multiplex PCR, while the TCRdb copy is restricted to in-frame clones and leaves out a portion. The DNA was the basis for D and trimming; V, J and clone size are from that table. This table has 250,000 to 350,000 clones, around 89% appearing once. These data belong to a study of blood T cell repertoires in COVID-19. Whole-study context: Samples representing acute and convalescent COVID-19 were sourced from the United States, Italy and Spain. PBMCs, B-cell-depleted T cells, or T cells provided the cDNA or gDNA that made up the material.

The clonotype comes from a man aged 25 to 40 with acute or convalescent COVID-19. Sequenced: peripheral blood. The V gene is TRBV7-2, the J gene TRBJ2-5; 10 bases map to TRBD2. The CDR3 loop is CASSRASGSVGQETQYF. The CDR3 nucleotides read TGTGCCAGCAGCCGCGCTAGCGGGAGCGTGGGTCAAGAGACCCAGTACTTC.